What follows are 25 T cell receptor beta chains derived from one specimen sequenced in a study of patients and donors after allogeneic stem cell transplantation. TCRdb reanalysed the RT-PCR reads using MiXCR and keeps one entry per CDR3 protein. The data contain approximately 150,000 distinct CDR3 sequences, about a quarter of them singletons. Specimen: blood, either unsorted or a sorted T cell fraction (not recorded which). Source of these receptors: a human donor who was either an allogeneic HSCT recipient or a stem cell or donor lymphocyte infusion donor (not recorded which). It is not recorded whose cells these are; they may come from a transplant donor.

This chain uses TRBV3-2 with TRBJ2-1; the table's TRBD1 call for D was not verified on the DNA. TRBV3-2 is recorded as a pseudogene. There are 15 residues in the CDR3. The CDR3 loop is CASSQDRDAGSEQFF. For the CDR3, the DNA is TGTGCCAGCAGCCAAGACCGGGACGCCGGGAGTGAGCAGTTCTTC.

The chain's CDR3 is CAISGRTDQETQYF. In nucleotides, the CDR3 is TGTGCCATCAGTGGACGGACAGACCAAGAGACCCAGTACTTC. This sequence joins TRBV10-3 and TRBJ2-5; D perhaps matches TRBD1 (6 bases). The CDR3 covers 14 residues. Germline values: CDR1 ENHRY, CDR2 SYGVKD. V was clipped by 4 bases and J by 0 bases, with 9 bases between them.

This clonotype was detected many times. The chain links TRBV5-1 to TRBJ1-2, with D perhaps matching TRBD1 (6 bases). V lost 1 base and J 4 bases, leaving 17 bases between the germline ends. There are 16 residues in the CDR3. Germline assignment: CDR1 SGHRS and CDR2 YFSETQ. CDR3 DNA sequence: TGCGCCAGCAGCTTGTATCAACGGGGGCAGGGCTATGGCTACACCTTC. Translated: CASSLYQRGQGYGYTF.

The chain links TRBV10-3 to TRBJ1-2, with TRBD1 identical over 8 bases. There are 15 residues in the CDR3. V was clipped by 0 bases and J by 4 bases; unmatched bases: 4. Germline values: CDR1 ENHRY, CDR2 SYGVKD. The CDR3 DNA follows: TGTGCCATCAGTGAGTCAGGACAGGGCCTCTATGGCTACACCTTC. Its protein is CAISESGQGLYGYTF.

This clonotype came up many times. The rearrangement joins TRBV12-3 or TRBV12-4 to TRBJ1-3, with no clear D. The CDR3 length is 12 residues. Trimming took off 3 bases at V and 7 bases at J, with 7 bases between the two ends. The CDR3, as DNA: TGTGCCAGCAGTTTTGTCTTGAACACCATATATTTT. Translating gives CASSFVLNTIYF.

This clonotype has a handful of counts. The chain uses TRBV12-3 or TRBV12-4 and TRBJ2-3; 7 nucleotides line up with TRBD1. J gave up 0 bases and V 6 bases, and 9 bases lay outside the gene matches. The CDR3 is made up of 16 amino acids. The CDR3 nucleotides are TGTGCCAGCAGGGAACGACAGGGAAAGAGCACAGATACGCAGTATTTT. It codes for CASRERQGKSTDTQYF.

The chain joins TRBV29-1 to TRBJ2-5; 7 bases align to TRBD1. Trimming took 3 bases from V and 2 from J; bases not matched to a gene: 6. The CDR3 runs to 14 residues. Germline V lookup: CDR1 SQVTM, CDR2 ANQGSEA. The CDR3 is CSVEARGMQETQYF. CDR3 DNA sequence: TGCAGCGTTGAGGCCAGGGGGATGCAAGAGACCCAGTACTTC.

J is TRBJ1-5 and V is TRBV11-1; no firm D call. CDR3 length: 16 amino acids. Germline CDR1 reads SGHAT; CDR2 reads FQDESV (reference sequence). The V gene lost 4 bases and the J gene lost 5 bases, with 18 bases spanning the gap. The CDR3 DNA reads as TGTGCCAGCAGCTCCACAATAGCCAAGGCTGATCAGCCCCAGCATTTT. Its protein product is CASSSTIAKADQPQHF.

The genes are TRBV7-9 and TRBJ1-1; no firm D call. V lost 2 bases to trimming and J lost 1 base, with 5 bases between them. The CDR3 sequence is 13 residues long. CDR1 is SEHNR, CDR2 FQNEAQ, per germline (reference sequence). CDR3: CASSLLANTEAFF. The CDR3 nucleotides are TGTGCCAGCAGCTTACTTGCGAACACTGAAGCTTTCTTT.

The V call is TRBV12-3 or TRBV12-4, the J call TRBJ2-3; TRBD1 aligns across 9 bases. The CDR3 has 14 amino acids. Losses at the gene ends were 6 bases for V and 3 bases for J; bases not matched to a gene: 4. The CDR3 sequence: CASREQGATDTQYF. The CDR3 DNA follows: TGTGCCAGCAGGGAACAGGGGGCAACAGATACGCAGTATTTT.

The chain carries TRBV6-1 and TRBJ1-2; D is ambiguous. Germline lookup yields CDR1 MNHNS and CDR2 SASEGT. This CDR3 has 12 residues. Trimming pared 8 bases from V and 2 bases from J, leaving 9 bases between. Here the CDR3 reads CASHGWNYGYTF. CDR3 in DNA: TGTGCCAGCCACGGGTGGAACTATGGCTACACCTTC.

This clonotype has just one count. The chain combines TRBV20-1 with TRBJ2-3, with 7 bases identical to TRBD2. From germline, CDR1 is DFQATT and CDR2 SNEGSKA (reference sequence). The CDR3 sequence is 13 residues long. V lost 2 bases to trimming and J lost 3 bases; unmatched junction nucleotides: 2. CDR3 DNA sequence: TGCAGTGCTAGAAGCGGGGAAACAGATACGCAGTATTTT. This sequence encodes CSARSGETDTQYF.

The chain employs TRBV6-2 or TRBV6-3 and TRBJ1-1; possible D gene TRBD1, 5 bases. The CDR3 runs to 20 residues. The germline V gene encodes CDR1 MNHEY and CDR2 SVGEGT. With 2 bases removed from V and 0 bases from J, the gap between germline ends came to 25 bases. As DNA, the CDR3 is TGTGCCAGCAGTTACCCTATAAGGGCAGGGACTTTCCATTTGAACACTGAAGCTTTCTTT. Residues: CASSYPIRAGTFHLNTEAFF.

This clonotype was observed a few times. The chain recombines TRBV9 with TRBJ2-1; 8 positions match TRBD2. Germline lookup yields CDR1 SGDLS and CDR2 YYNGEE. The CDR3 is 16 amino acids. Germline trimming cut 0 bases from V and 1 base from J; bases unmatched to any gene: 3. The CDR3 is CASSVAGGQSYNEQFF. The DNA of the CDR3 is TGTGCCAGCAGCGTAGCGGGGGGGCAATCCTACAATGAGCAGTTCTTC.

V usage is TRBV2 and J usage is TRBJ2-7, with D possibly being TRBD1 or TRBD2 (5 bases each). This CDR3 region has 18 residues. Trimming took off 3 bases at V and 2 bases at J, with 23 bases between the two ends. The germline gives CDR1 SNHLY, CDR2 FYNNEI. CDR3 sequence: CASSDEERGAGLTYEQYF. The CDR3 nucleotides read TGTGCCAGCAGTGACGAAGAGAGGGGTGCAGGGTTAACCTACGAGCAGTACTTC.

The table lists this clonotype with a few counts. The chain combines TRBV19 with TRBJ1-5; D might be TRBD1 (5 bases). Trimming stripped 8 bases from V and 3 bases from J, with 11 bases between. The CDR3 is made up of 13 amino acids. CDR1 LNHDA and CDR2 SQIVND come from the germline V gene (reference sequence). The CDR3 nucleotides read TGTGCCAGTGCAGGGCAGATCAATCAGCCCCAGCATTTT. Residues: CASAGQINQPQHF.

As regards this clonotype: The conserved final phenylalanine or tryptophan is absent from the CDR3, which likely points to a read error. The chain employs TRBV20-1 and TRBJ2-3; 9 bases line up with TRBD2. Germline CDR1 DFQATT, CDR2 SNEGSKA (reference sequence). The CDR3 runs 15 residues. The trim removed 6 bases at V and 4 bases at J, leaving 11 bases unmatched. The CDR3 protein is CSAQRVAGAPDTQYS. DNA of the CDR3: TGCAGTGCCCAGAGGGTAGCGGGGGCCCCAGATACGCAGTATTCT.

This clonotype appeared a few times. The chain recombines TRBV20-1 with TRBJ1-1, with 7 positions matching TRBD1. Trimming cost V 6 bases and J 5 bases; bases outside gene matches: 12. From germline, CDR1 is DFQATT and CDR2 SNEGSKA (reference sequence). The CDR3 is made up of 14 amino acids. The CDR3 region is CSARESGGRTEAFF. The CDR3 bases are TGCAGTGCGAGGGAGTCAGGGGGGAGGACTGAAGCTTTCTTT.

The V call is TRBV5-1, the J call TRBJ2-5, with D possibly being TRBD1 or TRBD2 (5 bases each). Trimming cost V 0 bases and J 5 bases, with 11 bases left between them. CDR3 length equals 14 residues. Germline lookup yields CDR1 SGHRS and CDR2 YFSETQ. The CDR3 DNA reads as TGCGCCAGCAGCTTGGTTCCAGAGGGGGAGACCCAGTACTTC. It specifies CASSLVPEGETQYF.

This clonotype was picked up a small number of times. The rearrangement joins TRBV20-1 to TRBJ2-7; maybe TRBD1 (7 bases). The CDR3 length is 15 residues. The V gene's germline CDR1 is DFQATT and CDR2 SNEGSKA (reference sequence). Trimming took 3 bases from V and 3 from J, leaving 18 bases between them. The CDR3 sequence: CSARVPLRGVYEQYF. The CDR3 nucleotides are TGCAGTGCTAGGGTCCCGCTCAGGGGGGTCTACGAGCAGTACTTC.

V usage is TRBV7-2 and J usage is TRBJ1-1; no firm D call. Germline CDR1 is SGHTA and CDR2 is FQGNSA. This CDR3 comprises 15 residues. V dropped 4 bases and J dropped 0 bases, with 12 bases sitting between them. The CDR3, as DNA: TGTGCCAGCAGCTATTGGGTAGGGATGAACACTGAAGCTTTCTTT. Translation: CASSYWVGMNTEAFF.

This rearrangement joins TRBV10-3 to TRBJ2-7, with 8 bases lining up with TRBD2. V shed 2 bases and J 5 bases; nucleotides not matched to a gene: 5. Germline V gives CDR1 ENHRY, CDR2 SYGVKD. The CDR3 extends over 14 amino acids. The CDR3 DNA reads TGTGCCATCAGTGAGGGGCGGGAGGCGGACGAGCAGTACTTC. Encoded protein: CAISEGREADEQYF.

This clonotype has a handful of counts. The CDR3 region is CASSQPRKTAPFDYGYTF. In DNA, the CDR3 is TGCGCCAGCAGCCAACCCCGGAAAACAGCCCCGTTCGACTATGGCTACACCTTC. V gene TRBV4-1 combines with J gene TRBJ1-2; no firm D call. The V and J ends lost 2 bases and 3 bases respectively, with 22 bases between them. The CDR3 covers 18 residues. Germline loops: CDR1 MGHRA, CDR2 YSYEKL.

This chain connects TRBV20-1 to TRBJ2-2; maybe TRBD1 (6 bases). There are 15 residues in the CDR3. The germline CDR1 and CDR2 sequences are DFQATT and SNEGSKA (reference sequence). Trimming removed 3 bases at V and 1 base at J, with 12 bases between. The CDR3 nucleotides are TGCAGTGCTAGTGACAGGCACAAGAACACCGGGGAGCTGTTTTTT. This sequence encodes CSASDRHKNTGELFF.

This chain connects TRBV15 to TRBJ2-1, with TRBD2 matching 8 bases. Germline-derived CDR1 and CDR2 are LNHNV and YYDKDF (reference sequence). The CDR3 totals 16 residues. The V gene end was trimmed by 1 base and the J gene end by 8 bases; junction bases not matched to a gene: 10. CDR3 sequence (DNA): TGTGCCACCAGCAGAGTACAGCGGGAGTTGGTCGATGAGCAGTTCTTC. This sequence encodes CATSRVQRELVDEQFF.